What follows are 9 T cell receptor beta chains derived from one specimen sequenced in a study of blood T cell repertoires in COVID-19. Sequencing was performed with immunoSEQ multiplex PCR; in TCRdb, only in-frame clones are kept and a portion is missing. The top ten hold about 6.1% of the sample, which has around 280,000 clones, 87% seen once. Sequencing used PBMCs or T cells enriched from blood (not recorded which). Source of these receptors: a woman aged 40 to 49 who had recovered from COVID-19.

The chain recombines TRBV6-6 with TRBJ1-2; no definite D call. This CDR3 is built from 14 residues. Germline V lookup: CDR1 MNHNY, CDR2 SVGAGI (reference sequence). V lost 9 bases, J lost 8 bases, and 22 bases lay in between. CDR3: CASAREGGFEGYTF. CDR3 coding DNA: TGTGCCAGTGCAAGGGAGGGTGGGTTCGAAGGCTACACCTTC.

The chain uses TRBV7-6 and TRBJ2-1, with TRBD1 as a possible D gene (6 bases). Trimming took off 2 bases at V and 7 bases at J, with 15 bases between the two ends. Germline V gene sequence: CDR1 SGHVS, CDR2 FNYEAQ. The CDR3 is 15 residues long. CDR3 residues: CASSLPGARGNEQFF. The CDR3 DNA reads as TGTGCCAGCAGCTTACCCGGGGCGAGGGGGAATGAGCAGTTCTTC.

This clone was counted a few times. CDR3 nucleotides: TGCGCCAGCAGCCAAGGGAGACAGTACTCTAATGAAAAACTGTTTTTT. It codes for CASSQGRQYSNEKLFF. The chain combines TRBV4-3 with TRBJ1-4; D is possibly TRBD1 (5 bases). The CDR3 covers 16 residues. Trimming left V 1 base short and J 3 bases short, with 12 bases between. The germline gives CDR1 LGHNA, CDR2 YSLEER.

This clone was picked up a small number of times. V is TRBV6-5 and J is TRBJ1-1, with a weak D call TRBD1 (5 bases). The CDR3 contains 16 residues. The V gene's germline CDR1 is MNHEY and CDR2 SVGAGI. V lost 0 bases and J 6 bases, leaving 17 bases between the germline ends. The CDR3 DNA follows: TGTGCCAGCAGTTACTCGCCAGAGGGGTGGAGGGCTGAAGCTTTCTTT. It codes for CASSYSPEGWRAEAFF.

This sequence joins TRBV15 and TRBJ2-7; TRBD2 aligns across 12 bases. This CDR3 contains 15 residues. Germline V gene sequence: CDR1 LNHNV, CDR2 YYDKDF (reference sequence). V lost 3 bases and J lost 4; bases outside the gene matches: 4. This chain's CDR3 is CATSRTSGSGYEQYF. CDR3 in DNA: TGTGCCACCAGCAGGACTAGCGGGAGTGGGTACGAGCAGTACTTC. The entire variable domain, with the rest obtained from reference TRBV15 and TRBJ2-7, is as follows: DAMVIQNPRYQVTQFGKPVTLSCSQTLNHNVMYWYQQKSSQAPKLLFHYYDKDFNNEADTPDNFQSRRPNTSFCFLDIRSPGLGDTAMYLCATSRTSGSGYEQYFGPGTRLTVT.

The rearrangement uses TRBV7-2 and TRBJ2-1; TRBD2 is a possible D gene (7 bases). The CDR3 is 15 amino acids. Deletions cut 5 bases from V and 4 bases from J, with 15 bases between. The germline gives CDR1 SGHTA, CDR2 FQGNSA. The chain's CDR3 is CASSQSGGAYNEQFF. For the CDR3, the DNA is TGTGCCAGCAGCCAGAGTGGGGGGGCTTACAATGAGCAGTTCTTC.

V and J are TRBV4-2 and TRBJ2-7; a possible D gene is TRBD2 (5 bases). CDR1 is LGHNA, CDR2 YNFKEQ, per germline. Deletions cut 1 base from V and 4 bases from J, with 11 bases between. This CDR3 has 14 residues. The CDR3 DNA reads as TGTGCCAGCAGCCAAGGGACGGGAAGATACGAGCAGTACTTC. Amino acid sequence: CASSQGTGRYEQYF.

The J gene is TRBJ2-3, the V gene TRBV7-9, with 13 bases matching TRBD2. Germline CDR1 reads SEHNR; CDR2 reads FQNEAQ (reference sequence). The CDR3 sequence is 17 residues long. Unmatched junction bases numbered 8, after V lost 3 bases and J lost 5 bases. For the CDR3, the DNA is TGTGCCAGCAGCTTGACTAGCGGGAGGAGGCTGGGAGATACGCAGTATTTT. Amino acids: CASSLTSGRRLGDTQYF.

V gene TRBV29-1 combines with J gene TRBJ2-2, with 8 bases that match TRBD1. There are 15 residues in the CDR3. Germline V gene data show CDR1 as SQVTM and CDR2 as ANQGSEA. Trimming at V came to 5 bases and at J to 4 bases, leaving 9 bases not matched to a gene. CDR3: CSVLPPGGSTGELFF. The CDR3 DNA sequence: TGCAGCGTTCTCCCCCCAGGGGGCAGCACCGGGGAGCTGTTTTTT.